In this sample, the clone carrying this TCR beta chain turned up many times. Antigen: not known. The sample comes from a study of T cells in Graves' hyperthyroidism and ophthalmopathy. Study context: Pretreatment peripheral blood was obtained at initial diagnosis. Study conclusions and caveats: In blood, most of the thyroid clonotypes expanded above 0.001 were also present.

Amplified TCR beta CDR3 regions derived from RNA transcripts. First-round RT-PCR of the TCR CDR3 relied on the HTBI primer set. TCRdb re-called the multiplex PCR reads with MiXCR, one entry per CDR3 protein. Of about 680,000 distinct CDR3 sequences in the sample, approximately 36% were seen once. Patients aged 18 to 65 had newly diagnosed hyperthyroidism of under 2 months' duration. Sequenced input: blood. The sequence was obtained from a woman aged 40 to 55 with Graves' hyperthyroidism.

CDR3 sequence (DNA): TGTGCCAGCAGTTACGGACGACAGTACTACGAGCAGTACTTC. It is translated as CASSYGRQYYEQYF. The chain is built from TRBV6-5 and TRBJ2-7; D perhaps matches TRBD1 (5 bases). Germline V gives CDR1 MNHEY, CDR2 SVGAGI. V was trimmed by 2 bases and J by 3 bases, leaving 11 bases between them. The CDR3 is 14 residues long.